The entry that follows covers one TCR beta chain sequence. This sample is drawn from a study of T-cell memory formation after mild COVID-19. Study-level background: The two donors had largely donor-specific TCR clusters.

V lost 6 bases and J lost 1, with 15 bases in between. The V gene's germline CDR1 is MNHEY and CDR2 SMNVEV (reference sequence). The CDR3 extends over 15 amino acids. TCRdb reanalysed the 5' RACE reads using MiXCR and keeps one entry per CDR3 protein. In the table there are 90,000 to 120,000 distinct CDR3 sequences, over 8.5% of which are singletons. This receptor was obtained from a man aged 18 to 30 who had mild COVID-19 (a few samples of this study predate the infection). Cell type and time point are not known. Source material: PBMCs or a T cell subset sorted from them (not recorded which). The chain joins TRBV27 to TRBJ2-5; a possible D gene is TRBD1 (6 bases). As DNA, the CDR3 is TGTGCCAGCAGAGGGACAACGCGTGCCCAAGAGACCCAGTACTTC. It encodes CASRGTTRAQETQYF.